The 28 T cell receptor beta chains presented below share a single source sample, sequenced in a study of blood T cell repertoires in COVID-19. The method was immunoSEQ multiplex PCR; TCRdb's version includes in-frame clones alone and lacks a portion of them. This table has tens of thousands of clones, roughly 88% appearing once. Sequenced sample: peripheral blood. These receptors were obtained from a woman aged 80 or over with acute or convalescent COVID-19.

Here the CDR3 DNA reads TGTGCCAGCAGTTTGAGAAGGAACACTGAAGCTTTCTTT. This encodes CASSLRRNTEAFF. The chain has TRBV27 and TRBJ1-1; D is undetermined. From germline, CDR1 is MNHEY and CDR2 SMNVEV (reference sequence). The CDR3 is made up of 13 amino acids. V lost 3 bases and J lost 1, with 6 bases in between.

The V call is TRBV11-2, the J call TRBJ1-2; 8 nucleotides line up with TRBD1. The V gene's germline CDR1 is SGHAT and CDR2 FQNNGV. Losses at the gene ends were 3 bases for V and 6 bases for J; bases not matched to a gene: 3. CDR3 length: 13 residues. The CDR3 here is CASSLQGAHGYTF. The CDR3 DNA reads TGTGCCAGCAGCTTGCAGGGGGCCCATGGCTACACCTTC.

The genes are TRBV18 and TRBJ1-5; 8 positions match TRBD1. Germline assignment: CDR1 KGHSH and CDR2 LQKENI. This CDR3 region has 16 residues. The V and J ends lost 4 bases and 6 bases, in that order; junction bases with no gene match: 11. The CDR3 spells CASSRGDRTFFQPQHF. The CDR3, as DNA: TGTGCCAGCTCACGGGGGGACAGGACCTTTTTTCAGCCCCAGCATTTT.

The CDR3 nucleotides read TGTGCCAGCAGCTACGGACAGGTGATGACCGGGGAGCTGTTTTTT. This sequence encodes CASSYGQVMTGELFF. The J gene is TRBJ2-2, the V gene TRBV3-1 (or the pseudogene TRBV3-2), with 7 bases identical to TRBD1. The V segment lost 5 bases and the J segment 5 bases; nucleotides outside the gene matches: 8. Germline CDR1 LGHDT, CDR2 YNNKEL (reference sequence). CDR3 size: 15 residues.

The chain is built from TRBV27 and TRBJ2-5, with D possibly TRBD2 on 6 matching bases. Trimming removed 6 bases from V and 8 bases from J, with 16 bases in between. The CDR3 runs to 13 residues. CDR1 MNHEY and CDR2 SMNVEV come from the germline V gene (reference sequence). In nucleotides, the CDR3 is TGTGCCAGCAGCGGCACTTTCGGGGGAACCCAGTACTTC. Protein product: CASSGTFGGTQYF.

The V and J genes are TRBV2 and TRBJ2-1; TRBD1 aligns across 7 bases. The CDR3 loop spans 12 amino acids. V gave up 7 bases and J gave up 13 bases; unmatched junction bases: 10. The germline CDR1 and CDR2 sequences are SNHLY and FYNNEI. In nucleotides, the CDR3 is TGTGCCAGCATCACACAGACAGGGTTTCAGTTCTTC. Translating gives CASITQTGFQFF. Full variable domain (rest looked up from reference TRBV2 and TRBJ2-1): EPEVTQTPSHQVTQMGQEVILRCVPISNHLYFYWYRQILGQKVEFLVSFYNNEISEKSEIFDDQFSVERPDGSNFTLKIRSTKLEDSAMYFCASITQTGFQFFGPGTRLTVL.

The rearrangement joins TRBV29-1 to TRBJ1-1; TRBD1 might be the D (5 bases). This CDR3 region has 12 residues. Trimming left V 6 bases short and J 1 base short, with 9 bases between. Germline CDR1 reads SQVTM; CDR2 reads ANQGSEA. The CDR3 nucleotides are TGCAGCGTGAAAGGACAGAACACTGAAGCTTTCTTT. Protein: CSVKGQNTEAFF.

This chain joins TRBV6-2 or TRBV6-3 and TRBJ2-5, with 12 bases identical to TRBD2. There are 16 residues in the CDR3. Germline V CDR1 and CDR2: MNHEY, SVGEGT. Unmatched junction bases numbered 3, after V lost 2 bases and J lost 2 bases. The CDR3: CASSYGLAGGQETQYF. CDR3 sequence (DNA): TGTGCCAGCAGTTACGGGCTAGCGGGGGGGCAAGAGACCCAGTACTTC.

This sequence joins TRBV19 and TRBJ1-6; maybe TRBD1 (6 bases). CDR1 is LNHDA and CDR2 is SQIVND in the germline V gene (reference sequence). The CDR3 spans 14 residues. V dropped 11 bases and J dropped 6 bases, with 17 bases sitting between them. In DNA form, the CDR3 reads TGTGCCTCGAAAACCGGGACACCTAATTCACCCCTCCACTTT. Translating it yields CASKTGTPNSPLHF.

The gene calls are TRBV5-4 and TRBJ1-6; weak D call: TRBD1 (6 bases). With 7 bases removed from V and 10 bases from J, the gap between germline ends came to 15 bases. The CDR3 runs to 13 residues. Germline V gene lookup returns CDR1 SGHNT and CDR2 YYREEE (reference sequence). The CDR3 DNA follows: TGTGCCAGCTCTTCACAGGGAGTCTCACCCCTCCACTTT. Its translation is CASSSQGVSPLHF. Full variable domain (missing parts from reference TRBV5-4 and TRBJ1-6): ETGVTQSPTHLIKTRGQQVTLRCSSQSGHNTVSWYQQALGQGPQFIFQYYREEENGRGNFPPRFSGLQFPNYSSELNVNALELDDSALYLCASSSQGVSPLHFGNGTRLTVT.

The gene calls are TRBV6-2 or TRBV6-3 and TRBJ1-5, with TRBD1 matching over 10 bases. Looked up from germline, CDR1 is MNHEY and CDR2 is SVGEGT. J was trimmed by 9 bases and V by 5 bases; bases with no gene match: 19. This CDR3 has 18 amino acids. The CDR3 is CASSPLKGQGLVIRPQHF. The DNA for the CDR3 is TGTGCCAGCAGTCCCTTGAAGGGACAGGGGCTTGTTATTCGGCCCCAGCATTTT.

Remarks on this clone: One end of the junction varies from germline; a read error may be responsible. DNA of the CDR3: TGTGCTAGCAGCTTAGACTTAACCGGGGAGCTGTTTTTT. Amino acids: CASSLDLTGELFF. The gene calls are TRBV7-7 and TRBJ2-2; the D is unclear. There are 13 residues in the CDR3. The germline CDR1 and CDR2 sequences are SSHAT and FNYEAQ (reference sequence).

There are a few counts of this clone. This chain links TRBV25-1 with TRBJ1-1, with D possibly being TRBD1 (5 bases). CDR1 is MGHDK and CDR2 is SYGVNS in the germline V gene. The germline V and J ends were trimmed by 6 bases and 8 bases, with 19 bases remaining between them. CDR3 length: 14 residues. The CDR3 region is CASRPSGNWGEAFF. Written as DNA, the CDR3 is TGTGCCAGCAGGCCTAGCGGGAATTGGGGCGAAGCTTTCTTT.

V usage is TRBV11-1 and J usage is TRBJ2-1, with 9 positions matching TRBD2. The CDR3 consists of 14 residues. V lost 5 bases to trimming and J lost 5 bases; unmatched junction nucleotides: 4. Germline CDR1 is SGHAT and CDR2 is FQDESV (reference sequence). CDR3 DNA: TGTGCCAGCAGCCCTAGCGGGGTGAACAATGAGCAGTTCTTC. Protein product: CASSPSGVNNEQFF.

The chain couples TRBV7-3 to TRBJ2-3, with D perhaps TRBD2 (7 bases). Germline V gene data show CDR1 as SGHTA and CDR2 as FQGTGA. Trimming removed 1 base at V and 2 bases at J, with 13 bases between. The CDR3 contains 16 residues. The CDR3 spells CASSLIGGVNTDTQYF. For the CDR3, the DNA is TGTGCCAGCAGCTTAATAGGGGGGGTAAACACAGATACGCAGTATTTT. Full variable domain (missing parts from reference TRBV7-3 and TRBJ2-3): GAGVSQTPSNKVTEKGKYVELRCDPISGHTALYWYRQSLGQGPEFLIYFQGTGAADDSGLPNDRFFAVRPEGSVSTLKIQRTERGDSAVYLCASSLIGGVNTDTQYFGPGTRLTVL.

The V gene is TRBV6-6, the J gene TRBJ2-7; possibly TRBD2 for D (6 bases). V was shortened by 0 bases and J by 12 bases, with 15 bases between the two germline ends. This CDR3 is built from 13 residues. Germline CDR1 MNHNY, CDR2 SVGAGI (reference sequence). The CDR3 spells CASSYSGGSSPYF. The CDR3 nucleotides read TGTGCCAGCAGTTACTCAGGAGGGAGTTCCCCGTACTTC.

This chain connects TRBV18 to TRBJ2-7; 8 positions match TRBD1. J was trimmed by 5 bases and V by 6 bases; bases with no gene match: 9. This CDR3 comprises 14 residues. Germline V gene lookup returns CDR1 KGHSH and CDR2 LQKENI. The CDR3 DNA reads TGTGCCAGCTCCGGAAACAGGGGGAGTGACGAGCAGTACTTC. The encoded protein is CASSGNRGSDEQYF.

The J gene is TRBJ2-3, the V gene TRBV13, with 10 bases that match TRBD2. The CDR3 has 15 residues. In germline, CDR1 is PRHDT, CDR2 FYEKMQ (reference sequence). With 4 bases clipped from V and 5 bases from J, the junction kept 6 bases outside the gene matches. The chain's CDR3 is CASSSSGGAQDTQYF. The CDR3 DNA reads TGTGCCAGCAGCTCGAGCGGGGGGGCCCAAGATACGCAGTATTTT.

The chain joins TRBV6-5 to TRBJ2-7; 8 bases map to TRBD1. CDR3 length: 14 residues. Germline assignment: CDR1 MNHEY and CDR2 SVGAGI. Germline trimming cut 7 bases from V and 0 bases from J; bases unmatched to any gene: 5. The CDR3 protein is CASTSTGGSYEQYF. CDR3 nucleotide sequence: TGTGCCAGCACCTCAACAGGGGGCTCCTACGAGCAGTACTTC.

This clone was counted only a few times. The gene calls are TRBV5-6 and TRBJ1-2; D gene ambiguous. Germline V gives CDR1 SGHDT, CDR2 YYEEEE. Trimming took 0 bases from V and 8 from J, leaving 8 bases between them. This CDR3 region has 12 residues. As DNA, the CDR3 is TGTGCCAGCAGCTTGGACCGAGAGGGCTACACCTTC. Its translation is CASSLDREGYTF.

The chain links TRBV5-1 to TRBJ1-1; 8 nucleotides align to TRBD1. Germline V gene lookup returns CDR1 SGHRS and CDR2 YFSETQ. The CDR3 is 14 amino acids. The J segment lost 5 bases and the V segment lost 4 bases, leaving 7 bases of the junction unmatched. CDR3 residues: CASSQQGVGTEAFF. The CDR3 bases are TGCGCCAGCAGCCAACAGGGGGTGGGAACTGAAGCTTTCTTT.

The V gene is TRBV11-3, the J gene TRBJ2-1; TRBD1 is a possible D gene (6 bases). The germline gives CDR1 SGHNT, CDR2 YENEEA. The CDR3 extends over 16 amino acids. Trimming pared 1 base from V and 6 bases from J, leaving 16 bases between. The CDR3 DNA reads TGTGCCAGCAGCTTAGCAGGGGCGCCTTATGGCAATGAGCAGTTCTTC. Translating gives CASSLAGAPYGNEQFF.

The rearrangement uses TRBV7-6 and TRBJ2-7; TRBD2 matches at 9 bases. The germline CDR1 and CDR2 sequences are SGHVS and FNYEAQ. V dropped 5 bases and J dropped 5; count of bases not matched to a gene: 7. The CDR3 runs 14 residues. For the CDR3, the DNA is TGTGCCAGCAGCCTGAGCGGGAGGTCAAACGAGCAGTACTTC. Residues: CASSLSGRSNEQYF.

The chain combines TRBV14 with TRBJ2-1; D call uncertain. The germline V gene encodes CDR1 SGHDN and CDR2 FVKESK. Trimming removed 1 base at V and 9 bases at J, with 10 bases between. This CDR3 is 13 amino acids long. For the CDR3, the DNA is TGTGCCAGCAGCCAAGTTGCCTCCAGTGAGCAGTTCTTC. Translation gives CASSQVASSEQFF.

J is TRBJ1-2 and V is TRBV5-1; D might be TRBD1 (6 bases). V was trimmed by 3 bases and J by 2 bases, leaving 11 bases between them. The V gene's germline CDR1 is SGHRS and CDR2 YFSETQ. The CDR3 has 14 residues. CDR3 bases: TGCGCCAGCAGCTCTGAGACAGGAAACTATGGCTACACCTTC. Protein product: CASSSETGNYGYTF. Filled out from reference TRBV5-1 and TRBJ1-2, the complete variable domain reads KAGVTQTPRYLIKTRGQQVTLSCSPISGHRSVSWYQQTPGQGLQFLFEYFSETQRNKGNFPGRFSGRQFSNSRSEMNVSTLELGDSALYLCASSSETGNYGYTFGSGTRLTVV.

This sequence joins TRBV11-2 and TRBJ2-1; TRBD2 matches at 10 bases. Trimming removed 1 base from V and 4 bases from J; junction bases left unmatched: 7. The CDR3 contains 17 residues. Germline V lookup: CDR1 SGHAT, CDR2 FQNNGV. The CDR3 nucleotides are TGTGCCAGCAGCTTAGGGCTAGCGGGAGTGAGGTACAATGAGCAGTTCTTC. Protein product: CASSLGLAGVRYNEQFF.

The rearrangement joins TRBV5-4 to TRBJ1-2; D uncertain. This CDR3 contains 13 residues. Trimming removed 0 bases at V and 2 bases at J, with 5 bases between. Germline V gene lookup returns CDR1 SGHNT and CDR2 YYREEE (reference sequence). CDR3 sequence reads: CASSLDRNYGYTF. DNA of the CDR3: TGTGCCAGCAGCTTGGACAGAAACTATGGCTACACCTTC.

The table lists this clone with a few counts. In DNA form, the CDR3 reads TGTGCCATCAGTGAGCATACAGGGGGGGGTGAGCCCCAGCATTTT. Translation: CAISEHTGGGEPQHF. This chain links TRBV10-3 with TRBJ1-5; TRBD1 agrees at 8 bases. J gave up 8 bases and V 2 bases, and 8 bases lay outside the gene matches. The CDR3 runs to 15 residues. Germline CDR1 and CDR2: ENHRY and SYGVKD.